The 26 T cell receptor beta chains reported below all come from one sample, sequenced in a study of T cell responses to AZD1222 COVID-19 vaccine. This table comes from immunoSEQ multiplex PCR, and its TCRdb copy is limited to in-frame clones, with some not included. The table has more than 55,000 clones, approximately 80% seen once; the top ten hold roughly 3.5%. Sample: peripheral blood, taken 28 days after the second AZD1222 dose. These receptor sequences come from an adult who received the AZD1222 COVID-19 vaccine.

The chain employs TRBV30 and TRBJ1-6; D remains ambiguous. V dropped 2 bases and J dropped 8 bases, with 10 bases sitting between them. Germline CDR1 GTSNPN, CDR2 SVGIG (reference sequence). The CDR3 totals 13 residues. Here the CDR3 DNA reads TGTGCCTGGAGTCCCAACCCTGATTCACCCCTCCACTTT. As protein: CAWSPNPDSPLHF.

This sequence joins TRBV28 and TRBJ2-7; D not certain. The germline gives CDR1 MDHEN, CDR2 SYDVKM. The CDR3 spans 14 residues. With 5 bases removed from V and 3 bases from J, the gap between germline ends came to 14 bases. In nucleotides, the CDR3 is TGTGCCAGCAGTCTCACTCAGAGGAGCTACGAGCAGTACTTC. Protein: CASSLTQRSYEQYF.

The chain has TRBV3-1 (or the pseudogene TRBV3-2) and TRBJ1-2, with unresolved D. V was pared by 1 base and J by 2 bases, with 14 bases between. This CDR3 is built from 16 residues. The germline gives CDR1 LGHDT, CDR2 YNNKEL (reference sequence). The CDR3 loop reads CASSQVSVYPNYGYTF. CDR3 nucleotide sequence: TGTGCCAGCAGCCAAGTCTCGGTTTATCCCAACTATGGCTACACCTTC.

This clone was picked up one time. The chain carries TRBV18 and TRBJ2-3; 7 bases match TRBD1. The V gene's germline CDR1 is KGHSH and CDR2 LQKENI. This CDR3 has 15 residues. The V segment lost 3 bases and the J segment 3 bases; nucleotides outside the gene matches: 6. This chain's CDR3 is CASSPTVQGTDTQYF. CDR3 DNA: TGTGCCAGCTCACCTACTGTACAGGGGACAGATACGCAGTATTTT.

The gene calls are TRBV7-9 and TRBJ1-2; TRBD1 is a possible D gene (6 bases). The CDR3 has 12 residues. Germline CDR1 and CDR2: SEHNR and FQNEAQ (reference sequence). V lost 6 bases and J lost 7, with 12 bases in between. CDR3 residues: CASSNRVGGYTF. The CDR3 region has the DNA TGTGCCAGCAGTAACAGGGTTGGTGGCTACACCTTC. Supplemented by reference TRBV7-9 and TRBJ1-2, the full variable domain reads DTGVSQNPRHKITKRGQNVTFRCDPISEHNRLYWYRQTLGQGPEFLTYFQNEAQLEKSRLLSDRFSAERPKGSFSTLEIQRTEQGDSAMYLCASSNRVGGYTFGSGTRLTVV.

V and J are TRBV5-4 and TRBJ2-1; 8 nucleotides align to TRBD2. The CDR3 consists of 14 residues. Per germline, CDR1 SGHNT and CDR2 YYREEE (reference sequence). With 3 bases clipped from V and 6 bases from J, the junction kept 5 bases outside the gene matches. The chain's CDR3 is CASSYLAGSNEQFF. The CDR3 DNA reads TGTGCCAGCAGCTACTTAGCGGGGAGCAATGAGCAGTTCTTC. The full variable domain, with the rest looked up from reference TRBV5-4 and TRBJ2-1, is ETGVTQSPTHLIKTRGQQVTLRCSSQSGHNTVSWYQQALGQGPQFIFQYYREEENGRGNFPPRFSGLQFPNYSSELNVNALELDDSALYLCASSYLAGSNEQFFGPGTRLTVL.

V gene TRBV6-1 combines with J gene TRBJ1-1; TRBD1 agrees at 8 bases. Germline CDR1 is MNHNS and CDR2 is SASEGT. The V gene end was trimmed by 2 bases and the J gene end by 5 bases; junction bases not matched to a gene: 7. The CDR3 runs to 15 residues. CDR3 residues: CASSERQGTGTEAFF. The CDR3 region has the DNA TGTGCCAGCAGTGAAAGACAGGGGACGGGAACTGAAGCTTTCTTT.

The chain carries TRBV6-5 and TRBJ2-3; TRBD1 matches at 9 bases. J gave up 6 bases and V 0 bases, and 4 bases lay outside the gene matches. CDR3 length equals 15 residues. The germline gives CDR1 MNHEY, CDR2 SVGAGI. The CDR3 DNA sequence: TGTGCCAGCAGTTACTCGGGACAGGGTGGTGATACGCAGTATTTT. This gives the protein CASSYSGQGGDTQYF.

This chain uses TRBV29-1 with TRBJ1-2; maybe TRBD1 (5 bases). V gave up 6 bases and J gave up 4 bases, with 18 bases separating them. The CDR3 is made up of 14 amino acids. The germline gives CDR1 SQVTM, CDR2 ANQGSEA. The CDR3 DNA follows: TGCAGCGTCAATAAAAACCTGGGGACCTATGGCTACACCTTC. Translated, it gives CSVNKNLGTYGYTF.

J is TRBJ2-1 and V is TRBV12-3 or TRBV12-4, with D tentatively TRBD1 (6 bases). Trimming removed 7 bases from V and 9 bases from J, with 16 bases in between. The CDR3 length is 13 residues. CDR3 amino acids: CASTKTPRGEQFF. In DNA, the CDR3 is TGTGCCAGCACCAAGACCCCCAGGGGTGAGCAGTTCTTC.

The chain has TRBV7-2 and TRBJ2-6; TRBD1 might be the D (6 bases). This CDR3 contains 17 residues. Germline values: CDR1 SGHTA, CDR2 FQGNSA. Trimming cost V 7 bases and J 5 bases, with 21 bases left between them. CDR3 sequence reads: CASTKPGTPAWANVLTF. The CDR3 DNA is TGTGCCAGCACCAAACCCGGGACACCGGCTTGGGCCAACGTCCTGACTTTC.

This clone has a handful of counts. This sequence joins TRBV3-1 (or the pseudogene TRBV3-2) and TRBJ1-1; D unclear. The germline V and J ends were trimmed by 0 bases and 11 bases, with 13 bases remaining between them. This CDR3 spans 13 amino acids. The germline V gene has CDR1 LGHDT and CDR2 YNNKEL (reference sequence). The CDR3 nucleotides read TGTGCCAGCAGCCAAGATGGGCCAGGTGGGGCTTTCTTT. Its protein is CASSQDGPGGAFF.

This clone was seen once. The chain couples TRBV5-4 to TRBJ1-4; no firm D call. CDR3 length: 17 amino acids. Germline lookup yields CDR1 SGHNT and CDR2 YYREEE (reference sequence). The germline V and J ends were trimmed by 0 bases and 0 bases, with 12 bases remaining between them. CDR3 residues: CASSLEGLGATNEKLFF. The CDR3 DNA follows: TGTGCCAGCAGCTTGGAAGGGCTAGGAGCAACTAATGAAAAACTGTTTTTT.

The J gene is TRBJ1-1, the V gene TRBV19, with TRBD1 identical over 10 bases. After removal of 5 bases from V and 0 bases from J, the junction contained 6 bases not matched to a gene. Germline-derived CDR1 and CDR2 are LNHDA and SQIVND (reference sequence). The CDR3 runs 16 residues. The CDR3 protein is CASSFRDRGMNTEAFF. The CDR3 region has the DNA TGTGCCAGTAGTTTCCGGGACAGGGGAATGAACACTGAAGCTTTCTTT.

The sample holds a few counts of this clone. This chain links TRBV20-1 with TRBJ1-2; weak D call: TRBD1 (5 bases). In germline, CDR1 is DFQATT, CDR2 SNEGSKA (reference sequence). The V end lost 3 bases, the J end lost 7 bases, and 15 bases lay between the germline ends. The length of the CDR3 is 13 residues. The DNA for the CDR3 is TGCAGTGCTAGTCTAGCAGGGCTGGCTGGCTACACCTTC. Protein: CSASLAGLAGYTF.

V and J are TRBV9 and TRBJ1-5, with D maybe TRBD1 (5 bases). CDR1 SGDLS and CDR2 YYNGEE come from the germline V gene. The germline V and J ends were trimmed by 4 bases and 3 bases, with 11 bases remaining between them. The CDR3 runs 14 residues. The CDR3 DNA follows: TGTGCCAGCAGCCAGGACACATACAATCAGCCCCAGCATTTT. Translated, it gives CASSQDTYNQPQHF.

The rearrangement links TRBV29-1 to TRBJ2-3; 9 bases are a match to TRBD2. The V gene's germline CDR1 is SQVTM and CDR2 ANQGSEA. J gave up 2 bases and V 6 bases, and 9 bases lay outside the gene matches. This CDR3 has 15 residues. Here the CDR3 reads CSVEWTSDYTDTQYF. The CDR3 DNA sequence: TGCAGCGTCGAGTGGACTAGCGACTACACAGATACGCAGTATTTT.

This clone was counted once. V usage is TRBV4-3 and J usage is TRBJ2-3, with unresolved D. Trimming left V 0 bases short and J 0 bases short, with 7 bases between. The CDR3 runs to 15 residues. CDR1 is LGHNA, CDR2 YSLEER, per germline. For the CDR3, the DNA is TGCGCCAGCAGCCAAGATCCTAGTAGCACAGATACGCAGTATTTT. Its translation: CASSQDPSSTDTQYF.

The chain joins TRBV12-3 or TRBV12-4 to TRBJ1-2; 8 bases are shared with TRBD1. This CDR3 is built from 13 residues. J gave up 8 bases and V 3 bases, and 5 bases lay outside the gene matches. This chain's CDR3 is CASSFRAGGGYTF. The CDR3 DNA reads TGTGCCAGCAGTTTTAGGGCAGGGGGCGGCTACACCTTC.

The chain carries TRBV7-2 and TRBJ2-1; 12 bases are shared with TRBD2. CDR1 and CDR2 (germline): SGHTA, FQGNSA. V lost 1 base and J lost 8; bases outside the gene matches: 6. This CDR3 is 16 amino acids long. For the CDR3, the DNA is TGTGCCAGCAGCTTAGTCCCTAGCGGGGGGGCCGATGAGCAGTTCTTC. This codes for CASSLVPSGGADEQFF.

The chain links TRBV19 to TRBJ2-7, with 12 bases identical to TRBD1. CDR1 is LNHDA, CDR2 SQIVND, per germline (reference sequence). This CDR3 contains 14 residues. V shed 3 bases and J 6 bases; nucleotides not matched to a gene: 3. The CDR3 nucleotides are TGTGCCAGTAGTATCGGGACAGGGGGCTTCGAGCAGTACTTC. Translated, it gives CASSIGTGGFEQYF.

This clone was detected a few times. The rearrangement uses TRBV3-1 (or the pseudogene TRBV3-2) and TRBJ1-1, with 7 bases fitting TRBD1. Germline-derived CDR1 and CDR2 are LGHDT and YNNKEL (reference sequence). V was clipped by 4 bases and J by 4 bases; unmatched bases: 6. The CDR3 consists of 14 residues. The CDR3 here is CASSLETGTTEAFF. The DNA of the CDR3 is TGTGCCAGCAGCCTCGAGACAGGGACCACTGAAGCTTTCTTT.

The chain combines TRBV29-1 with TRBJ1-1, with D perhaps matching TRBD1 (6 bases). The CDR3 is 12 amino acids. The germline CDR1 and CDR2 sequences are SQVTM and ANQGSEA. V lost 2 bases to trimming and J lost 7 bases, with 11 bases between them. The CDR3 spells CSVERRQDEAFF. The CDR3 region has the DNA TGCAGCGTTGAACGTAGACAGGATGAAGCTTTCTTT.

A few counts support this clone. The CDR3 sequence: CASSTTMGQGSYEQYF. CDR3 sequence (DNA): TGTGCCAGTAGTACCACTATGGGACAGGGCTCCTACGAGCAGTACTTC. This rearrangement joins TRBV19 to TRBJ2-7; 9 bases are a match to TRBD1. Losses at the gene ends were 4 bases for V and 0 bases for J; bases not matched to a gene: 7. The germline V gene has CDR1 LNHDA and CDR2 SQIVND (reference sequence). The CDR3 is 16 residues long.

The chain has TRBV19 and TRBJ1-2; weak D call: TRBD1 (6 bases). This CDR3 contains 15 residues. The germline gives CDR1 LNHDA, CDR2 SQIVND (reference sequence). Deletions cut 5 bases from V and 5 bases from J, with 18 bases between. This chain's CDR3 is CASSGGREVSYGYTF. DNA for the CDR3: TGTGCCAGTAGTGGGGGCAGAGAAGTTTCGTATGGCTACACCTTC.

The rearrangement links TRBV6-5 to TRBJ1-5, with D uncertain. This CDR3 contains 15 residues. The germline V gene has CDR1 MNHEY and CDR2 SVGAGI. V was cut by 2 bases and J by 0 bases, with 8 bases left in between. The CDR3: CASSYVAGSNQPQHF. In DNA, the CDR3 is TGTGCCAGCAGTTACGTCGCGGGTAGCAATCAGCCCCAGCATTTT.